This T cell receptor (beta chain) was identified during a study of blood T cells in healthy people across ages. Study outcomes and limitations: The fall in TCR beta diversity per million T cells was roughly linear with age.

Using a J-beta primer mix together with a sample-barcoded 5' primer, a second PCR was run for roughly 6 to 12 cycles. TCRdb re-called the 5' RACE reads through MiXCR, storing one row per CDR3 protein. The sample lists fewer than 2,000,000 distinct CDR3 sequences, 39% occurring once. To note about this clonotype: Its antigen is still unknown.

Sequenced sample: blood. The receptor was derived from a human donor in good health.

CDR3 residues: CAWSALQGGYTEAFF. The DNA for the CDR3 is TGTGCCTGGAGTGCACTACAGGGGGGCTACACTGAAGCTTTCTTT. The rearrangement joins TRBV30 to TRBJ1-1; TRBD1 aligns across 8 bases. Per germline, CDR1 GTSNPN and CDR2 SVGIG (reference sequence). V shed 1 base, J shed 3 bases, and the junction held 7 bases outside the gene matches. The CDR3 is 15 residues long.